This TCR beta chain emerged from a study of regulatory T cells in long-lasting Graves disease. Regarding the study as a whole: Newly diagnosed patients shared 850 to 1,000 public clonotypes; persistent patients shared more than 2,500. Persistent disease was associated with favored TRBV28 usage and with favored use of TRBJ1-2 and TRBJ2-5.

Arm-PCR with iRepertoire HTBI primers amplified the CDR3 regions for these TCR beta libraries. Per the authors' pipeline: Across samples, 62 TRBV and roughly 13 TRBJ segments were found. TCRdb reanalysed the multiplex PCR reads using MiXCR and keeps one entry per CDR3 protein. These V and J calls rely on TCRdb rather than the paper's analysis. The repertoire includes around 400,000 distinct CDR3 sequences, around 15% of them detected once, and 22% sits in the top ten. Concerning this clonotype itself: The target antigen is unknown.

Indicated time point: newly diagnosed GD, antithyroid drugs for less than 3 months. Isolated PBMC RNA provided the starting material for the TCR library. The authors drew 7.5 to 10 milliliters of peripheral blood into EDTA tubes. V gave up 5 bases and J gave up 7 bases; unmatched junction bases: 4. Germline V gene lookup returns CDR1 LGHNT and CDR2 FRNRAP. The CDR3 is 13 residues long. J is TRBJ2-1 and V is TRBV12-5, with TRBD1 matching over 8 bases. The sequence was collected from a female donor with Graves disease. The material sequenced was peripheral blood mononuclear cells (PBMCs), taken at new diagnosis, from a patient treated with antithyroid drugs. The CDR3 protein is CASGTDRVNEQFF. The CDR3 DNA sequence: TGTGCTAGTGGTACGGACAGGGTAAATGAGCAGTTCTTC.